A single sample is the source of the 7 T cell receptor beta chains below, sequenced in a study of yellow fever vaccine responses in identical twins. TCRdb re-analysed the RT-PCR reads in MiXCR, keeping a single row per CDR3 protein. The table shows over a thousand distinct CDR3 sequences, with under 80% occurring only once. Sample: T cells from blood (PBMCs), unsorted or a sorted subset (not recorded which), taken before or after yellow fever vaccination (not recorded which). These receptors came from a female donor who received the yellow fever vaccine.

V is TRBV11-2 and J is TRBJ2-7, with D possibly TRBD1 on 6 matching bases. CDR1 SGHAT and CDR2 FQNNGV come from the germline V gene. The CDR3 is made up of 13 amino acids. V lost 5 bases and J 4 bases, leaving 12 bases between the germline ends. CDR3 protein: CASSRLGGYEQYF. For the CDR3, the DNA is TGTGCCAGCAGCCGGCTAGGGGGTTACGAGCAGTACTTC.

In DNA form, the CDR3 reads TGTGCCAGCAGTTATCTACAGGGGCTCAATCAGCCCCAGCATTTT. Translated: CASSYLQGLNQPQHF. This chain joins TRBV6-2 or TRBV6-3 and TRBJ1-5; the match to TRBD1 covers 7 bases. Germline V gene sequence: CDR1 MNHEY, CDR2 SVGEGT. The CDR3 is made up of 15 amino acids. V shed 3 bases and J 3 bases; nucleotides not matched to a gene: 5.

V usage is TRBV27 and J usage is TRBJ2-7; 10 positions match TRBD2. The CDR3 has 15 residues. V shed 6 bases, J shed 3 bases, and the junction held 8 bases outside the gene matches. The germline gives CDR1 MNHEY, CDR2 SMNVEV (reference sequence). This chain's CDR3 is CASSPNSGGHYEQYV. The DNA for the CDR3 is TGTGCCAGCAGCCCAAATAGCGGGGGGCACTACGAGCAGTACGTC.

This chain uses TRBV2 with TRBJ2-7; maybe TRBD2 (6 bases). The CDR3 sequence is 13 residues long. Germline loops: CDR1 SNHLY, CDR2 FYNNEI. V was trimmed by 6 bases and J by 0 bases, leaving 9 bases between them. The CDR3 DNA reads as TGTGCCAGCAGGCCCGGGAGCTCCTACGAGCAGTACTTC. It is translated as CASRPGSSYEQYF.

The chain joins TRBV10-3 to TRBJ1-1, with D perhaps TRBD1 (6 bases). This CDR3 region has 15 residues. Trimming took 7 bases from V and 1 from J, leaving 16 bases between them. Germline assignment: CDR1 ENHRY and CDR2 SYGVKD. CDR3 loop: CAITVGGRGNTEAFF. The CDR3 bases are TGTGCCATCACAGTTGGCGGCAGGGGGAACACTGAAGCTTTCTTT.

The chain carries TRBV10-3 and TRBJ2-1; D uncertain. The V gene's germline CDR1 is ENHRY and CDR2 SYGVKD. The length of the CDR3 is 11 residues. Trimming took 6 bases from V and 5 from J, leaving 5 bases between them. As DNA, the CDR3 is TGTGCCATCAGCTGGCACAATGAGCAGTTCTTC. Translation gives CAISWHNEQFF.

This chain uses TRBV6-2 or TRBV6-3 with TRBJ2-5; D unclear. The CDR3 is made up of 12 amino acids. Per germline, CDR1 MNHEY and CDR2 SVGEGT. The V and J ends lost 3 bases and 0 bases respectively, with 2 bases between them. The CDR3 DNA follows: TGTGCCAGCAGTTATAACCAAGAGACCCAGTACTTC. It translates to CASSYNQETQYF.